This T cell receptor (beta chain) stems from a study of cytomegalovirus exposure and HLA in healthy donors. CDR3 size: 12 residues. The germline CDR1 and CDR2 sequences are LGHNA and YNFKEQ. The junction had 1 base not matched to a gene; V was cut back by 4 bases and J by 6 bases. This clone was detected a few times. The study ran its PCR with 60 Vbeta and 13 Jbeta primers. TCRdb's copy holds only in-frame clones and misses some; the assay was immunoSEQ multiplex PCR. Among roughly 160,000 clones listed, 60% to 80% were seen once. This clonotype was sampled from a man in his fifties or sixties in good health and CMV-seronegative. Material: PBMCs. This rearrangement joins TRBV4-2 to TRBJ2-7; 9 nucleotides line up with TRBD1. The CDR3 protein is CASSRDRVEQYF. The DNA of the CDR3 is TGTGCCAGCAGCCGGGACAGGGTCGAGCAGTACTTC.